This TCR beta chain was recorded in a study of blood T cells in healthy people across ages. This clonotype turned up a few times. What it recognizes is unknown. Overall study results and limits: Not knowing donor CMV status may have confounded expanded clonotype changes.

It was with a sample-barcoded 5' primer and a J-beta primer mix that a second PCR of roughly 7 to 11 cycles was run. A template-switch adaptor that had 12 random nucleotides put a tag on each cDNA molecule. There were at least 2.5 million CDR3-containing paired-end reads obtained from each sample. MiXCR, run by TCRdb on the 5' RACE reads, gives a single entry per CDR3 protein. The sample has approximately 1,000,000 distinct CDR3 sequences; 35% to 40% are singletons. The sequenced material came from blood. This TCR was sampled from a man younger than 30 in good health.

CDR3 sequence (DNA): TGTGCCAGCAGTGGAGCGGGGAGCACAATTCAGCCCCAGCATTTT. Translation: CASSGAGSTIQPQHF. This chain links TRBV6-1 with TRBJ1-5; D gene unclear. CDR1 and CDR2 from the germline V gene are MNHNS and SASEGT. Trimming stripped 4 bases from V and 6 bases from J, with 16 bases between. The CDR3 spans 15 residues.